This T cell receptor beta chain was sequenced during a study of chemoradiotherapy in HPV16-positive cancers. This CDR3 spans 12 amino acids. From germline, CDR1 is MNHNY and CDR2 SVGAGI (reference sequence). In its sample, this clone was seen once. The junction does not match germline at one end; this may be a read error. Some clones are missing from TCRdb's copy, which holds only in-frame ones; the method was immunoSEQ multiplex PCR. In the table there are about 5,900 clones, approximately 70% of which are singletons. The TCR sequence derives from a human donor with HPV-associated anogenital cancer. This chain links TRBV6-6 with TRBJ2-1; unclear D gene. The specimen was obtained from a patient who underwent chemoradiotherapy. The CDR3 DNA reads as TGTGCCAGCAGTTACTCCAACAATGAGCAGTTCTTC. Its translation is CASSYSNNEQFF.